The T cell receptor beta chain under discussion was sequenced for a study of blood T cells in healthy people across ages. The CDR3 is 16 amino acids. Germline V gene lookup returns CDR1 MGHRA and CDR2 YSYEKL. V lost 6 bases and J lost 5, with 19 bases in between. Primers used in a second PCR of about 6 to 11 cycles were a sample-barcoded 5' primer and a J-beta primer mix. TCRdb called the 5' RACE reads again in MiXCR, with one record for every CDR3 protein. The data hold around 1,000,000 distinct CDR3 sequences, with around 27% observed a single time. The same data also contributed to another study, on T cells of mothers and their children.

Sequenced input: blood. This chain joins TRBV4-1 and TRBJ1-4; TRBD1 is a possible D gene (6 bases). The sequence was collected from a girl aged 2 to 10 in good health. The CDR3 here is CASREHTDSMNEKLFF. The CDR3, as DNA: TGCGCCAGCAGAGAGCACACGGACAGCATGAATGAAAAACTGTTTTTT.